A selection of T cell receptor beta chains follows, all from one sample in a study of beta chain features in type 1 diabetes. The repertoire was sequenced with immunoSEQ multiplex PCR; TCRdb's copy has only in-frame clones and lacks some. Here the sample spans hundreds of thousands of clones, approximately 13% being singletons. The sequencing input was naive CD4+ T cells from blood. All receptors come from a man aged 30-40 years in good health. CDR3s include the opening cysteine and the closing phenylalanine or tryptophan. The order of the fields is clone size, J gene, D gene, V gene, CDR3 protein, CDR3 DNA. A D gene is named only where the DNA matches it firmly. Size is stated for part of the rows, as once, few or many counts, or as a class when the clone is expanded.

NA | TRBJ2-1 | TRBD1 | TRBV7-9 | CANPPQGADEQFF | TGTGCCAACCCCCCACAGGGGGCAGATGAGCAGTTCTTC
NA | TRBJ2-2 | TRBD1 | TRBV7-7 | CASRRDRGNTGELFF | TGTGCCAGCAGACGAGACAGGGGAAACACCGGGGAGCTGTTTTTT
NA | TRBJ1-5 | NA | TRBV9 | CASSVDGNNQPQHF | TGTGCCAGCAGCGTCGACGGTAACAATCAGCCCCAGCATTTT
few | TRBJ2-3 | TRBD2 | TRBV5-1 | CASSLVLAGFTDTQYF | TGCGCCAGCAGCTTGGTGCTAGCGGGATTCACAGATACGCAGTATTTT
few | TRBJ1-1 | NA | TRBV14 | CASSAQGSEAFF | TGTGCCAGCAGCGCACAGGGATCTGAAGCTTTCTTT
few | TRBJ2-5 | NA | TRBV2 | CASSEKRGEETQYF | TGTGCCAGCAGTGAAAAACGCGGGGAAGAGACCCAGTACTTC
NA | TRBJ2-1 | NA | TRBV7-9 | CASSLAGSSRRNEQFF | TGTGCCAGCAGCTTAGCCGGGTCTAGCAGGAGGAATGAGCAGTTCTTC
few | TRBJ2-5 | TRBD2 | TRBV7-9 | CASSLASGQETQYF | TGTGCCAGCAGCTTGGCTAGCGGGCAAGAGACCCAGTACTTC
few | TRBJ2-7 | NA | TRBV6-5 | CASRPGTLGEQYF | TGTGCCAGTCGCCCAGGGACCTTGGGGGAGCAGTACTTC
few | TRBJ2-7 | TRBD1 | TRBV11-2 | CASSSKGAVSSYEQYF | TGTGCCAGCAGCTCCAAGGGGGCCGTCAGCTCCTACGAGCAGTACTTC
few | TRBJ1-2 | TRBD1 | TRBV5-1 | CASSLTRQGGGYTF | TGCGCCAGCAGCTTAACGAGACAGGGTGGCGGCTACACCTTC
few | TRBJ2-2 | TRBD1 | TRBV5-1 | CASSSSQGIGELFF | TGCGCCAGCAGTTCCTCACAGGGGATCGGGGAGCTGTTTTTT
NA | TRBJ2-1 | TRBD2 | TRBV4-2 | CASSQDPLAVGNNEQFF | TGTGCCAGCAGCCAAGATCCCCTAGCGGTAGGTAACAATGAGCAGTTCTTC
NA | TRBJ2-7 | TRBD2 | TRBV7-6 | CASSPGTRVHEQYF | TGTGCCAGCAGCCCCGGGACTAGGGTCCACGAGCAGTACTTC
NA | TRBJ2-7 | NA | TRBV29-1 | CSVEEPQTYEQYF | TGCAGCGTTGAAGAGCCACAGACCTACGAGCAGTACTTC
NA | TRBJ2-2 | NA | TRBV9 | CASSVGLPRYNTGELFF | TGTGCCAGCAGCGTTGGACTACCCAGATACAACACCGGGGAGCTGTTTTTT
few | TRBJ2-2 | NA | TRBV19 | CASKASPNTGELFF | TGTGCCAGTAAAGCCAGTCCGAACACCGGGGAGCTGTTTTTT
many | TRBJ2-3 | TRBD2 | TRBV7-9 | CASTHSGDTQYF | TGTGCCAGCACGCATAGCGGGGATACGCAGTATTTT
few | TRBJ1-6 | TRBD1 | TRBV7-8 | CASSPGTGRLGPLHF | TGTGCCAGCAGCCCCGGGACAGGCCGCCTTGGGCCCCTCCACTTT
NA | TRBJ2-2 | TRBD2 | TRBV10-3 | CATQSLAANTGELFF | TGTGCCACCCAGTCACTAGCGGCGAACACCGGGGAGCTGTTTTTT
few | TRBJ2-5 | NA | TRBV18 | CASSRTEKVETQYF | TGTGCCAGCTCACGGACAGAGAAGGTGGAGACCCAGTACTTC
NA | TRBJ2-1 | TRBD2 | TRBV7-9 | CASSLGGLAGIYNEQFF | TGTGCCAGCAGCTTAGGGGGACTAGCGGGTATCTACAATGAGCAGTTCTTC
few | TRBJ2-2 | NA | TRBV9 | CASSVGQRLTGELFF | TGTGCCAGCAGCGTAGGACAGAGGCTTACAGGGGAGCTGTTTTTT
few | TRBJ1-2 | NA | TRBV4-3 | CASSQEGPGSTYGYTF | TGCGCCAGCAGCCAAGAAGGGCCGGGGTCCACGTATGGCTACACCTTC
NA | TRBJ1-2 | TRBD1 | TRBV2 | CASSASRTGGYGYTF | TGTGCCAGCAGTGCTTCAAGGACAGGAGGTTATGGCTACACCTTC
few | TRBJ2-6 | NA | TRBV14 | CASSIARQLYSGANVLTF | TGTGCCAGCAGCATAGCTCGACAGCTCTACTCTGGGGCCAACGTCCTGACTTTC
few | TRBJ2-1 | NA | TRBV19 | CASRKTGNSYNEQFF | TGTGCCAGTAGAAAGACAGGAAACTCCTACAATGAGCAGTTCTTC
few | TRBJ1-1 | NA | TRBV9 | CASSGWDRINTEAFF | TGTGCCAGCAGCGGGTGGGACCGAATTAACACTGAAGCTTTCTTT
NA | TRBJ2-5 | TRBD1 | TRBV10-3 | CAISEGQGYSETQYF | TGTGCCATCAGTGAAGGACAGGGTTATTCAGAGACCCAGTACTTC
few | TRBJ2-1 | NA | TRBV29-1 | CSVGRLWQNNEQFF | TGCAGCGTTGGTCGTTTGTGGCAGAACAATGAGCAGTTCTTC
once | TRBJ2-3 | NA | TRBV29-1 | CSVVGVSRDTDTQYF | TGCAGCGTTGTTGGGGTTTCTAGGGATACAGATACGCAGTATTTT
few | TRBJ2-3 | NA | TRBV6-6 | CASSYLVADLGTQYF | TGTGCCAGCAGTTACTTAGTAGCGGACCTTGGTACGCAGTATTTT
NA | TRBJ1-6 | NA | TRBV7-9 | CASSLTGTGPLHF | TGTGCCAGCAGCTTAACGGGTACTGGGCCCCTCCACTTT
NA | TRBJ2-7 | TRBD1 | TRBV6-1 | CASTAPGQGRYEQYF | TGTGCCAGCACCGCCCCTGGACAGGGTCGGTACGAGCAGTACTTC
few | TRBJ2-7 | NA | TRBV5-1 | CASSLARAGTPDEQYF | TGCGCCAGCAGCTTGGCGAGAGCCGGGACACCGGACGAGCAGTACTTC
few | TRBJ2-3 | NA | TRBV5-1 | CASSPRTTRTDTQYF | TGCGCCAGCAGCCCGCGGACTACCCGCACAGATACGCAGTATTTT
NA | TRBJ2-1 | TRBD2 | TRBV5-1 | CASSLAGGSHYNEQFF | TGCGCCAGCAGCTTGGCGGGGGGTTCCCACTACAATGAGCAGTTCTTC
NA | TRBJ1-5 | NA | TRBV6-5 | CASRRTVEGNQPQHF | TGTGCCAGCAGGAGGACAGTCGAGGGCAATCAGCCCCAGCATTTT
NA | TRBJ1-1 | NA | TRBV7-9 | CASSPAIGFMNTEAFF | TGTGCCAGCTCTCCGGCGATCGGGTTTATGAACACTGAAGCTTTCTTT
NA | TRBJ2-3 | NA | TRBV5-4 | CASSLAAVTDTQYF | TGTGCCAGCAGCTTAGCGGCGGTTACAGATACGCAGTATTTT
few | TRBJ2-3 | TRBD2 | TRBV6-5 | CASSYPREGVTDTQYF | TGTGCCAGCAGTTACCCCAGGGAGGGCGTCACAGATACGCAGTATTTT
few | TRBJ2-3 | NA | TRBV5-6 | CASSLPAGDTQYF | TGTGCCAGCAGCTTGCCTGCGGGAGATACGCAGTATTTT
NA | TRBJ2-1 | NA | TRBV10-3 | CAIWSSNEQFF | TGTGCCATCTGGAGCTCCAATGAGCAGTTCTTC
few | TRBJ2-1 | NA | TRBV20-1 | CSASDHNEQFF | TGCAGTGCCTCCGACCACAATGAGCAGTTCTTC
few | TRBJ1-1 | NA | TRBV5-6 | CASSFLTEAFF | TGTGCCAGCAGCTTCCTAACTGAAGCTTTCTTT
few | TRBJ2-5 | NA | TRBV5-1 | CASSLVQWKETQYF | TGCGCCAGCAGCTTGGTCCAGTGGAAAGAGACCCAGTACTTC
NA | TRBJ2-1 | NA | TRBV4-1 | CASSQVGDNEQFF | TGCGCCAGCAGCCAAGTAGGAGACAATGAGCAGTTCTTC